The following is a TCR beta chain sequence with its context. Its antigen is not identified. The sample originates from a study of T cell responses to AZD1222 COVID-19 vaccine. Study conclusions and caveats: There were mostly white British donors and more females than males, and clonal diversity was possibly underestimated. Repertoires were collected only later (after the peak T cell response had occurred).

V was clipped by 5 bases and J by 6 bases; unmatched bases: 3. The CDR3 extends over 14 amino acids. The germline V gene has CDR1 SEHNR and CDR2 FQNEAQ (reference sequence). TCRdb's copy holds only in-frame clones and misses some; the assay was immunoSEQ multiplex PCR. Of fewer than 90,000 clones listed, around 91% are singletons. The gene calls are TRBV7-9 and TRBJ1-6; 8 bases align to TRBD1. This material consisted of peripheral blood, taken 28 days after the second AZD1222 dose. The sequence was obtained from an adult who received the AZD1222 COVID-19 vaccine. The CDR3 DNA sequence: TGTGCCAGCAGCCGACAGGGGCGTAATTCACCCCTCCACTTT. Amino acid sequence: CASSRQGRNSPLHF. The full variable domain, in which reference TRBV7-9 and TRBJ1-6 provide the parts outside the CDR3, is DTGVSQNPRHKITKRGQNVTFRCDPISEHNRLYWYRQTLGQGPEFLTYFQNEAQLEKSRLLSDRFSAERPKGSFSTLEIQRTEQGDSAMYLCASSRQGRNSPLHFGNGTRLTVT.